This T cell receptor beta chain is from a study of blood T cells in healthy people across ages. Study-wide results and caveats: Among long-lived donors, naive CD4+ cells were more numerous and diversity higher than in aged donors.

CDR1 is LGHNA, CDR2 YSLEER, per germline. The length of the CDR3 is 15 residues. With respect to this clonotype: What it recognizes is unknown. This clone may be a read error of a much larger clone one base away.

Alongside a J-beta primer mix, a sample-barcoded 5' primer served in a second PCR lasting about 7 to 12 cycles. TCRdb re-called the 5' RACE reads through MiXCR, storing one row per CDR3 protein. The sample contains roughly 1.5 million distinct CDR3 sequences, around 40% of which appear only once. The source is a woman between 18 and 29 years old in good health. Sequenced material: blood. This chain joins TRBV4-3 and TRBJ2-1, with TRBD1 as a possible D gene (5 bases). Matching the DNA end better, TRBJ2-7 makes the J call doubtful. For the CDR3, the DNA is TGCGCCAGCAGCCTAAGTCAGGGCTCCTACAATGAGCAGTACTTC. Protein sequence: CASSLSQGSYNEQYF.